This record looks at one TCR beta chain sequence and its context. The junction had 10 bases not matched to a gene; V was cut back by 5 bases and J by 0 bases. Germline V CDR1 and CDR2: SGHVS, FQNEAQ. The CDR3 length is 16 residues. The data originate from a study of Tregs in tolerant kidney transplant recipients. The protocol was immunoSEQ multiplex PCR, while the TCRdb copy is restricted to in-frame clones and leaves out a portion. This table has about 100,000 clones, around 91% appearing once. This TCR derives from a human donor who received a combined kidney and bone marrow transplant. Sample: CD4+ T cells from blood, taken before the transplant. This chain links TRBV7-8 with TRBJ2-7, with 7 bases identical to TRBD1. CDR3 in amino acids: CASSPRQGRSSYEQYF. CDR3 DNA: TGTGCCAGCAGCCCGCGACAGGGCCGGAGCTCCTACGAGCAGTACTTC. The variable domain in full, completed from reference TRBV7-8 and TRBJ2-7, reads GAGVSQSPRYKVAKRGQDVALRCDPISGHVSLFWYQQALGQGPEFLTYFQNEAQLDKSGLPSDRFFAERPEGSVSTLKIQRTQQEDSAVYLCASSPRQGRSSYEQYFGPGTRLTVT.